This paragraph reports one T cell receptor beta chain. The method was immunoSEQ multiplex PCR; TCRdb's version includes in-frame clones alone and lacks a portion of them. Counted here are about 250,000 clones, around 90% occurring once; the ten biggest clones make up around 0.78%. The data belong to a study of blood T cell repertoires in COVID-19. The CDR3 is 11 amino acids. Per germline, CDR1 SQVTM and CDR2 ANQGSEA. Trimming removed 3 bases from V and 4 bases from J, with 3 bases in between. The rearrangement links TRBV29-1 to TRBJ2-2; D gene unclear. The clonotype was recovered from a woman in her thirties with acute or convalescent COVID-19. Material: peripheral blood. The CDR3 region has the DNA TGCAGCGTTGACCTCACCGGGGAGCTGTTTTTT. Translated: CSVDLTGELFF.